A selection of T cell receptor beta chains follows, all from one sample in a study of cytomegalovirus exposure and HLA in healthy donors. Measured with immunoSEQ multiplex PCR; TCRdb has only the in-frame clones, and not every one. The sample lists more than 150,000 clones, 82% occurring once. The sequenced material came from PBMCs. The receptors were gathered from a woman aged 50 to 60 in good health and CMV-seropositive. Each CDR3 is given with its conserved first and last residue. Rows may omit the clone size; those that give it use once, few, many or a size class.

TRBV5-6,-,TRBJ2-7,CASSFVRTYEQYF
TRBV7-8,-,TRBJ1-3,CASSLGFRFSGNTIYF
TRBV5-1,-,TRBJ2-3,CASSLVGVTDTQYF
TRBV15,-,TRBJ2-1,CATSRGPAGRDEQFF
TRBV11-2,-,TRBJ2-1,CASSLDRGGYNEQFF
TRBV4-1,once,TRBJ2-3,CASSQEIVDRVGTDTQYF
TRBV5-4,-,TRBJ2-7,CATGGASFHEQYF
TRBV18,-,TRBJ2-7,CASSPRTGNEQYF
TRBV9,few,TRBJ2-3,CASSVEGRGPSTDTQYF
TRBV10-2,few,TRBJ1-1,CASSESGGWGEAFF
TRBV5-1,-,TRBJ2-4,CASSAGQLNIQYF
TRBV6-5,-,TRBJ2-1,CASSYSSRGGQNEQFF
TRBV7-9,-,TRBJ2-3,CASSSTSGGADTQYF
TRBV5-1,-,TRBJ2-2,CASSPEAVRTGELFF
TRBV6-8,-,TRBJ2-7,CASSYSRGFYEQYF